The 22 T cell receptor beta chains below come from one sample, sequenced in a study of shared clonotypes between healthy human individuals. Naive CD8 populations comprised CD45RO-negative cells positively selected for CCR7, excluding terminally differentiated effector memory CD45RA+ cells. Measured with immunoSEQ multiplex PCR; TCRdb has only the in-frame clones, and not every one. The repertoire holds about 2.2 million clones, 90% to 95% seen once, with around 1.8% in the top ten. Input material: naive CD8+ T cells from PBMCs. These receptors were obtained from a man younger than 35 in good health. Some clones in this sample may be carry-over from other donors' samples.

The chain is built from TRBV4-1 and TRBJ1-5; D gene unclear. This CDR3 is 13 amino acids long. The germline V and J ends were trimmed by 4 bases and 6 bases, with 10 bases remaining between them. Looked up from germline, CDR1 is MGHRA and CDR2 is YSYEKL. CDR3 nucleotide sequence: TGCGCCAGCAGCCCCATGACCGGTCAGCCCCAGCATTTT. Translated, it gives CASSPMTGQPQHF.

In the case of this clone: Other nucleotide sequences in the sample specify the same CDR3. The V gene is TRBV5-6, the J gene TRBJ2-7; possibly TRBD2 for D (6 bases). V lost 1 base and J lost 6, with 8 bases in between. CDR1 and CDR2 from the germline V gene are SGHDT and YYEEEE. CDR3 length: 12 residues. The DNA of the CDR3 is TGTGCCAGCAGCTTGATGGGGGGCGAGCAGTACTTC. Protein: CASSLMGGEQYF.

The chain employs TRBV25-1 and TRBJ2-7; D is possibly TRBD1 (6 bases). Per germline, CDR1 MGHDK and CDR2 SYGVNS. Deletions cut 3 bases from V and 2 bases from J, with 11 bases between. The CDR3 extends over 14 amino acids. CDR3 coding DNA: TGTGCCAGCAGTGAGAGAAGGGGGACCTACGAGCAGTACTTC. Translated, it gives CASSERRGTYEQYF.

The sample holds a few counts of this clone. Distinct nucleotide sequences in the sample also encode this CDR3. The rearrangement uses TRBV9 and TRBJ1-5; D gene ambiguous. Trimming took off 1 base at V and 0 bases at J, with 5 bases between the two ends. In germline, CDR1 is SGDLS, CDR2 YYNGEE. CDR3 length: 14 residues. CDR3 coding DNA: TGTGCCAGCAGCGTAACAGATAGCAATCAGCCCCAGCATTTT. This encodes CASSVTDSNQPQHF.

The chain is built from TRBV6-5 and TRBJ2-1, with D perhaps matching TRBD2 (6 bases). CDR1 is MNHEY and CDR2 is SVGAGI in the germline V gene. The CDR3 is 13 residues long. The V gene lost 8 bases and the J gene lost 4 bases, with 12 bases spanning the gap. CDR3: CASAGRKYNEQFF. The CDR3 DNA reads TGTGCCAGCGCGGGACGGAAGTACAATGAGCAGTTCTTC.

This sequence joins TRBV29-1 and TRBJ2-3, with 7 bases fitting TRBD2. This CDR3 is built from 14 residues. Germline V lookup: CDR1 SQVTM, CDR2 ANQGSEA. Losses at the gene ends were 4 bases for V and 1 base for J; bases not matched to a gene: 5. The CDR3 region has the DNA TGCAGCGTTGCCGGACGGGAGGGCACAGATACGCAGTATTTT. Amino acids: CSVAGREGTDTQYF.

The chain carries TRBV19 and TRBJ1-5; a weak D match, TRBD1 (6 bases). The V gene's germline CDR1 is LNHDA and CDR2 SQIVND (reference sequence). V lost 11 bases, J lost 3 bases, and 20 bases lay in between. This CDR3 contains 15 residues. The CDR3 is CAAQGSRGFNQPQHF. The CDR3 coding sequence is TGTGCCGCTCAAGGTTCCAGGGGCTTCAATCAGCCCCAGCATTTT.

As for this clone: The identical CDR3 is also encoded by other nucleotide sequences in the sample. This chain links TRBV5-1 with TRBJ1-2; D is unresolved. Trimming shortened V by 2 bases and J by 5 bases, and 10 bases separated the two germline ends. The CDR3 extends over 13 amino acids. CDR1 is SGHRS, CDR2 YFSETQ, per germline. The CDR3 loop reads CASSFGGSYGYTF. CDR3 sequence (DNA): TGCGCCAGCAGCTTTGGAGGGAGTTATGGCTACACCTTC.

The chain couples TRBV4-3 to TRBJ2-7; D not resolved. The CDR3 is 14 residues long. The V gene's germline CDR1 is LGHNA and CDR2 YSLEER. The V gene lost 2 bases and the J gene lost 4 bases, with 12 bases spanning the gap. The CDR3 here is CASSQTIRAYEQYF. CDR3 nucleotide sequence: TGCGCCAGCAGCCAAACCATTCGTGCGTACGAGCAGTACTTC.

CDR3 nucleotide sequence: TGTGCCAGCAGTTACAGTGTTGGGGACAGGGCCTACAATGAGCAGTTCTTC. Encoded protein: CASSYSVGDRAYNEQFF. The V gene is TRBV27, the J gene TRBJ2-1, with 9 bases lining up with TRBD1. Losses at the gene ends were 4 bases for V and 2 bases for J; bases not matched to a gene: 9. Germline CDR1 and CDR2: MNHEY and SMNVEV (reference sequence). CDR3 size: 17 residues.

This chain uses TRBV27 with TRBJ1-5; D call uncertain. This CDR3 region has 14 residues. CDR1 and CDR2 (germline): MNHEY, SMNVEV (reference sequence). V was clipped by 4 bases and J by 6 bases, with 13 bases between them. CDR3 in amino acids: CASSSNRASQPQHF. DNA of the CDR3: TGTGCCAGCAGTTCAAACAGAGCCAGTCAGCCCCAGCATTTT.

The V call is TRBV13, the J call TRBJ2-3; TRBD2 aligns across 12 bases. CDR3 length equals 17 residues. V gave up 5 bases and J gave up 3 bases; unmatched junction bases: 9. Germline V lookup: CDR1 PRHDT, CDR2 FYEKMQ (reference sequence). The CDR3 sequence is CASSNGGLAGLTDTQYF. CDR3 DNA: TGTGCCAGCAGCAATGGGGGACTAGCGGGTCTAACAGATACGCAGTATTTT.

The genes are TRBV6-1 and TRBJ2-7, with D perhaps assigned TRBD1 or TRBD2 (5 bases each). CDR3 length: 13 amino acids. CDR1 and CDR2 from the germline V gene are MNHNS and SASEGT. The CDR3 sequence: CTPPPDNVGGQYF. For the CDR3, the DNA is TGTACACCCCCCCCGGACAACGTTGGGGGGCAGTACTTC.

The rearrangement uses TRBV19 and TRBJ2-2; D is perhaps TRBD1 (6 bases). The germline gives CDR1 LNHDA, CDR2 SQIVND (reference sequence). This CDR3 comprises 13 residues. V dropped 10 bases and J dropped 6 bases, with 15 bases sitting between them. CDR3 in DNA: TGTGCCACGGAAGGGGGTGGGTCCGGGGAGCTGTTTTTT. Translation gives CATEGGGSGELFF.

The genes are TRBV6-5 and TRBJ1-2, with 7 bases fitting TRBD1. The V segment lost 0 bases and the J segment 3 bases; nucleotides outside the gene matches: 7. Germline assignment: CDR1 MNHEY and CDR2 SVGAGI. The CDR3 contains 16 residues. The CDR3 sequence is CASSYSRVGGDYGYTF. The CDR3 nucleotides read TGTGCCAGCAGTTACTCGAGGGTAGGGGGCGACTATGGCTACACCTTC.

J is TRBJ2-3 and V is TRBV29-1; no firm D call. CDR3 length: 11 amino acids. In germline, CDR1 is SQVTM, CDR2 ANQGSEA. Trimming cost V 4 bases and J 4 bases, with 6 bases left between them. This chain's CDR3 is CSVVLADTQYF. In DNA, the CDR3 is TGCAGCGTTGTATTGGCAGATACGCAGTATTTT.

The rearrangement joins TRBV10-3 to TRBJ2-3; 7 bases match TRBD1. CDR1 and CDR2 from the germline V gene are ENHRY and SYGVKD. The V gene end was trimmed by 9 bases and the J gene end by 0 bases; junction bases not matched to a gene: 6. This CDR3 has 14 amino acids. The CDR3 is CAIGGAGSTDTQYF. CDR3 coding DNA: TGTGCCATAGGGGGCGCAGGGAGCACAGATACGCAGTATTTT.

About this clone: The sample carries other DNA sequences with the same CDR3. This rearrangement joins TRBV7-9 to TRBJ2-7; 7 bases map to TRBD1. J was trimmed by 0 bases and V by 6 bases; bases with no gene match: 2. Germline loops: CDR1 SEHNR, CDR2 FQNEAQ (reference sequence). The CDR3 has 13 amino acids. The CDR3 protein is CASRGTVSYEQYF. In DNA form, the CDR3 reads TGTGCCAGCAGGGGGACAGTCTCCTACGAGCAGTACTTC.

V is TRBV11-2 and J is TRBJ2-7; possible D gene TRBD1, 6 bases. The CDR3 has 15 residues. Per the germline V gene, CDR1 is SGHAT and CDR2 is FQNNGV. V lost 4 bases and J 5 bases, leaving 18 bases between the germline ends. The CDR3 DNA follows: TGTGCCAGCAGCTCGCAGCCACAGGGCCGAGACGAGCAGTACTTC. Amino acid sequence: CASSSQPQGRDEQYF.

The V gene is TRBV27, the J gene TRBJ2-1; the D is unclear. CDR1 is MNHEY and CDR2 is SMNVEV in the germline V gene (reference sequence). Between the trimmed V and J ends, which lost 6 bases and 8 bases, there was a span of 14 bases. The CDR3 has 13 residues. The CDR3 loop is CASRRLKVDEQFF. Written as DNA, the CDR3 is TGTGCCAGCAGGAGACTGAAGGTCGATGAGCAGTTCTTC.

V usage is TRBV11-2 and J usage is TRBJ1-4; D gene ambiguous. Trimming stripped 7 bases from V and 0 bases from J, with 9 bases between. Germline CDR1 is SGHAT and CDR2 is FQNNGV. There are 14 residues in the CDR3. In DNA form, the CDR3 reads TGTGCCAGCACCCCGAGTGCAACTAATGAAAAACTGTTTTTT. It specifies CASTPSATNEKLFF.

The chain combines TRBV5-6 with TRBJ2-7; 7 bases map to TRBD1. The germline V gene encodes CDR1 SGHDT and CDR2 YYEEEE. V shed 4 bases, J shed 3 bases, and the junction held 7 bases outside the gene matches. The CDR3 consists of 14 residues. CDR3 sequence (DNA): TGTGCCAGCAGCACGGGACAGTCTTTCTACGAGCAGTACTTC. Translation gives CASSTGQSFYEQYF.